The entry that follows covers one TCR beta chain sequence. The antigen it recognizes is unknown. No base quality values were provided; no much bigger clone lies one nucleotide off. TCRbeta CDR3 regions were amplified from genomic DNA by means of the immunoSEQ Assay, a bias-controlled multiplex PCR. The paper's data handling went like this. Nucleated cell counts per sample were estimated from amplification of reference gene primers within the assay. To quantify the absolute abundance of each unique TCRbeta CDR3 rearrangement, sequence reads were collapsed and filtered. For each sample, productive Simpson clonality was calculated by taking the square root of Simpson's diversity index across productive rearrangements. Here the immuneACCESS table is served through TCRdb, limited to in-frame sequences with V and J called. Missing clones are a known gap in these copies; in checked studies unresolved V genes cover under half, and the rest lacks a known reason. That table furnishes V, J and clone size, whereas the DNA furnished D and trimming. This sample has around 310,000 clones in its table, and 75% to 90% of those were observed once. 5% to 6% of the sample comes from the top ten.

Participants in the prospective study were aged roughly 18 to 95 years, lived in 24 United States geographic areas, and enrolled through a virtual design. Cohort assignment in the prospective study relied on participant-reported clinical history from a screening survey and a study questionnaire. Recovered participants in ImmuneRACE Cohort 3 were defined by two consecutive negative NP/OP PCR tests, clearance by a healthcare professional, or resolution of symptoms. Each participant in the prospective study had whole blood, serum and a nasopharyngeal or oropharyngeal swab collected by mobile phlebotomists. Participants in the prospective study had the option to provide additional blood draws and questionnaires over a 2-month period. Prospective study blood samples were shipped either frozen or at room temperature before DNA extraction. The sample originates from a study of blood T cell repertoires in COVID-19 (dated by TCRdb to 2018 to 2021). The study in broad terms: Samples from collaborators originated in the United States, Italy and Spain and spanned both the acute and convalescent phases of COVID-19. The repertoires were released in a freely available public database meant as a resource for research on the immune response to SARS-CoV-2. Where HLA class I and class II types were available, the types were taken from metadata supplied by the sample provider, not from assay-based typing. The prospective study material was composed of cDNA or gDNA derived from T cells, B-cell-depleted T cells, or PBMCs. Nearly every sample came with metadata listing a de-identified subject ID, COVID-19 status, age in years and sex. The dataset comprised deeply sampled blood TCRbeta repertoires from subjects exposed to, actively infected with, or recovered from COVID-19. The samples were drawn from two sources: the first 160 participants of the ongoing ImmuneRACE study, and 1,000 to 1,500 subjects contributed by 6 global collaborators.

Points the paper makes about the study in general: The amount of clinical and demographic metadata varied by source and participant and was provided uncurated.

Its CDR3 holds 14 amino acids, cysteine through phenylalanine. The DNA shown is the 42-base CDR3, in frame from base 1. V gives up 6 bases and J gives up 5 bases, and the segment between their germline ends measures 14 bases. CDR1 and CDR2 were assigned from the germline V gene (reference sequence) as LNHDA and SQIVND. The V and J segments used are TRBV19 and TRBJ1-5; tentative D gene TRBD1, with 5 bases matching. The sequence came from a man between 25 and 39 years old who had recovered from COVID-19. The sequenced sample consisted of PBMCs or T cells enriched from blood (not recorded which). In nucleotide form, the sequence is TGTGCCAGTAGACCAACAGGTTTGGATCAGCCCCAGCATTTT. This translates into CASRPTGLDQPQHF.